This T cell receptor (beta chain) was sequenced for a study of blood T cell repertoires in COVID-19. This clone has only a few counts. The CDR3 totals 17 residues. Germline V lookup: CDR1 SNHLY, CDR2 FYNNEI. V gave up 5 bases and J gave up 5 bases; unmatched junction bases: 13. Recruitment covered 20 to 25 US areas and drew participants whose ages spanned roughly 18 to 89 years. Clinical history reported by participants formed the basis on which cohorts were assigned. Source study methods: Estimation of nucleated cell counts relied on the amplification of reference gene primers. Produced via immunoSEQ multiplex PCR; TCRdb's table is partial and in-frame only. The V and J calls and the clone size are those of that table, but D and trimming were determined from the DNA. This table holds some 190,000 clones, approximately 80% found once.

The sequenced sample consisted of PBMCs or T cells enriched from blood (not recorded which). The source of this sequence is a man aged 60 to 75 who had been exposed to COVID-19. V usage is TRBV2 and J usage is TRBJ2-1; 9 bases align to TRBD2. The CDR3 sequence: CASSKRAGGSSDNEQFF. The CDR3 DNA reads as TGTGCCAGCAGTAAAAGGGCGGGAGGGTCTTCAGACAATGAGCAGTTCTTC.